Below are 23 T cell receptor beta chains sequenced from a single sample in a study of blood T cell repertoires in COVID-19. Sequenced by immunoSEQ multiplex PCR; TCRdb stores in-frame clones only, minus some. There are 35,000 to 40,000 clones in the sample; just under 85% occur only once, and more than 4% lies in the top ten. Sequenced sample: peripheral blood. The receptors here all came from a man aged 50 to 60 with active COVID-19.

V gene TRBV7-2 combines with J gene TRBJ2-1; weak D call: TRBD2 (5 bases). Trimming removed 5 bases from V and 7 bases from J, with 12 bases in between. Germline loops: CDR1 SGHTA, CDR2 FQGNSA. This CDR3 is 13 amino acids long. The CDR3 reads CASSRRAGNEQFF. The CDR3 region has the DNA TGTGCCAGCAGCCGACGGGCGGGTAATGAGCAGTTCTTC.

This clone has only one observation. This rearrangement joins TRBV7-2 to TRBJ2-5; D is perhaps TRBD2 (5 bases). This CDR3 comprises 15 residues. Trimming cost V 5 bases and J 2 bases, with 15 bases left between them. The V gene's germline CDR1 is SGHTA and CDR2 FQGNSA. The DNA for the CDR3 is TGTGCCAGCAGCCAGCGTGGAGGCTTACAAGAGACCCAGTACTTC. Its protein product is CASSQRGGLQETQYF.

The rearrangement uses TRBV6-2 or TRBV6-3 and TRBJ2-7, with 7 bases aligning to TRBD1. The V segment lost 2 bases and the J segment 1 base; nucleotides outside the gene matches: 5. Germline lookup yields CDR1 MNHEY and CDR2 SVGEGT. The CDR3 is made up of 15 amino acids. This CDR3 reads CASSYRGGFSYEQYF. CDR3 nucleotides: TGTGCCAGCAGTTACCGAGGGGGCTTTTCCTACGAGCAGTACTTC.

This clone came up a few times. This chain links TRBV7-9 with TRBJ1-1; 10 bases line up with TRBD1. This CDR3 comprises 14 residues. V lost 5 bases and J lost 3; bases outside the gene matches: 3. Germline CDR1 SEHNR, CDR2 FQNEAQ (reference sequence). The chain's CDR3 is CASSRGQGYTEAFF. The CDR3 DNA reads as TGTGCCAGCAGCAGGGGACAGGGGTACACTGAAGCTTTCTTT.

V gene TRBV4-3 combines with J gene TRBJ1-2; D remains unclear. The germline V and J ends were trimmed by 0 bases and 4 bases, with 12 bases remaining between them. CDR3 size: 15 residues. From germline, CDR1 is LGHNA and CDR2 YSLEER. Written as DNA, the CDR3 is TGCGCCAGCAGCCAAGATTACATAACTATCTATGGCTACACCTTC. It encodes CASSQDYITIYGYTF.

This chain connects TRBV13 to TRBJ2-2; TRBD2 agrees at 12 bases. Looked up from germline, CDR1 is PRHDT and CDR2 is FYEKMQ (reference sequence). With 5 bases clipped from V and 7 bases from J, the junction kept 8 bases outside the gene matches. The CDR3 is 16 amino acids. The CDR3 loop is CASSPSGGAGNGELFF. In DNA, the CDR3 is TGTGCCAGCAGCCCTAGCGGGGGGGCAGGAAACGGGGAGCTGTTTTTT.

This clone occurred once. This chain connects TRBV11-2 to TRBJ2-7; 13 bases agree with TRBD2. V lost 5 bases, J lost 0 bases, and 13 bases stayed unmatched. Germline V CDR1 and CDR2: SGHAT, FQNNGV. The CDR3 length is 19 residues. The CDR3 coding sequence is TGTGCCAGCAGCCAGAGACTAGCGGGGGGTTCGGTAAGCTCCTACGAGCAGTACTTC. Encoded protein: CASSQRLAGGSVSSYEQYF. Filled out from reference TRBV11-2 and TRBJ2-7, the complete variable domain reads EAGVAQSPRYKIIEKRQSVAFWCNPISGHATLYWYQQILGQGPKLLIQFQNNGVVDDSQLPKDRFSAERLKGVDSTLKIQPAKLEDSAVYLCASSQRLAGGSVSSYEQYFGPGTRLTVT.

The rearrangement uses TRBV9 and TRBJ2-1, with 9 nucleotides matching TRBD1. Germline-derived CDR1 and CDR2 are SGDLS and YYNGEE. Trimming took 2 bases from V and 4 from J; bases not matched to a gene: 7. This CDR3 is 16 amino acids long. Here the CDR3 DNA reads TGTGCCAGCAGCGTGGGACAGGGCCAAATTTACAATGAGCAGTTCTTC. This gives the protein CASSVGQGQIYNEQFF.

CDR3 DNA sequence: TGTGCCAGCACACCTCGCGGGGGGGGAATTAGTGGCTACACCTTC. Encoded protein: CASTPRGGGISGYTF. This chain joins TRBV28 and TRBJ1-2, with D perhaps matching TRBD1 (5 bases). Germline V gene sequence: CDR1 MDHEN, CDR2 SYDVKM. The CDR3 extends over 15 amino acids. The V end lost 7 bases, the J end lost 7 bases, and 22 bases lay between the germline ends.

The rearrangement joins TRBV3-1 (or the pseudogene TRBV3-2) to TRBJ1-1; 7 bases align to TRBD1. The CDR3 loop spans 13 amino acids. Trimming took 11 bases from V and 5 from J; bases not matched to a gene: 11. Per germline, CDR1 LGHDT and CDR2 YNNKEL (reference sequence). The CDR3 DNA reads TGTGCCTCTAGAGGGGGCGTATGGACTGAAGCTTTCTTT. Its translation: CASRGGVWTEAFF.

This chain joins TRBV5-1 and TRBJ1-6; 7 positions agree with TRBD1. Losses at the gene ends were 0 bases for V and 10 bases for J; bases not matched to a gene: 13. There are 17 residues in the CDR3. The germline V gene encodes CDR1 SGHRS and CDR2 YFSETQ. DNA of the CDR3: TGCGCCAGCAGCTTGGAGGGGACAGCCTATGGATCCTCACCCCTCCACTTT. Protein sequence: CASSLEGTAYGSSPLHF.

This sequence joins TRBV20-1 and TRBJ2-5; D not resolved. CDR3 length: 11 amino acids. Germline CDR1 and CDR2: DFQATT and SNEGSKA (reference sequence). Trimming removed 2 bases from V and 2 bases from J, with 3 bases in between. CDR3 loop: CSARSQETQYF. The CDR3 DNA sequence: TGCAGTGCTAGATCGCAAGAGACCCAGTACTTC.

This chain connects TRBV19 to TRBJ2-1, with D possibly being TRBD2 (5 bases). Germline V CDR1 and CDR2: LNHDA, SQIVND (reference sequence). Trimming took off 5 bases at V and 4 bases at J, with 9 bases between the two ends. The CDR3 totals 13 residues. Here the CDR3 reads CASSLGLYNEQFF. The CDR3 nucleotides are TGTGCCAGTAGTCTCGGACTGTACAATGAGCAGTTCTTC.

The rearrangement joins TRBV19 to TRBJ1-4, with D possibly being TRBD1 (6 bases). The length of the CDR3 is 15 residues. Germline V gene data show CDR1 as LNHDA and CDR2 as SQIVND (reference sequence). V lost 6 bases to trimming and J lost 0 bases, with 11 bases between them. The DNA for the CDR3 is TGTGCCAGTAGGACAGGTTTCACAACTAATGAAAAACTGTTTTTT. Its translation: CASRTGFTTNEKLFF.

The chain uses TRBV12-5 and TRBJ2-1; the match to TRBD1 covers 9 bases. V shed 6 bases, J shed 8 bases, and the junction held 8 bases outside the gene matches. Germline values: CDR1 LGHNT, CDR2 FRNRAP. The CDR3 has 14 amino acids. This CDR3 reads CASGPVQGAYEQFF. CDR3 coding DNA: TGTGCTAGTGGCCCGGTACAGGGGGCCTATGAGCAGTTCTTC.

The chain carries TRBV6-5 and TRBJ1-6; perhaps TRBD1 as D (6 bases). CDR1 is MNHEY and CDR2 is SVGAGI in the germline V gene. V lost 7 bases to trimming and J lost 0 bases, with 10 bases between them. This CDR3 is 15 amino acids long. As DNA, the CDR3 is TGTGCCAGCATGGAAGGGGGCTCCTATAATTCACCCCTCCACTTT. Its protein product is CASMEGGSYNSPLHF.

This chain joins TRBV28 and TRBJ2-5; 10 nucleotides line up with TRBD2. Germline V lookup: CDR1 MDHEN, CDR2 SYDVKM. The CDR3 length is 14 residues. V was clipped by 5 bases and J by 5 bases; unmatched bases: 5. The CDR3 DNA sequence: TGTGCCAGCAGTCCGGGACTAGCGAGTGAGACCCAGTACTTC. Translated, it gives CASSPGLASETQYF.

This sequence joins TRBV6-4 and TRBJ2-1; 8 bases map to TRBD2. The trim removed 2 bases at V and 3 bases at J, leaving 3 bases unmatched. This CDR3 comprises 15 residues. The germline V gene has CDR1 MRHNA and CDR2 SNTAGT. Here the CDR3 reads CASSDRAGVYNEQFF. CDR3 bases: TGTGCCAGCAGTGACCGAGCGGGGGTCTACAATGAGCAGTTCTTC.

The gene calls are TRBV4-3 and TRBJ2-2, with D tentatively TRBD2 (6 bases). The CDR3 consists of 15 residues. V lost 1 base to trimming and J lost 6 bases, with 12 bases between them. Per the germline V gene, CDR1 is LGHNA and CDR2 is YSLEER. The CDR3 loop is CASSQAGGGAGELFF. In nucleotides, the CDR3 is TGCGCCAGCAGCCAAGCCGGGGGAGGCGCCGGGGAGCTGTTTTTT.

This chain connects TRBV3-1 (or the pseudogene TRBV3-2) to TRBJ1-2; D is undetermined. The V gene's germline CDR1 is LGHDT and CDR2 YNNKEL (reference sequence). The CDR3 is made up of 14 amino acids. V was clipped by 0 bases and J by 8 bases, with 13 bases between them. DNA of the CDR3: TGTGCCAGCAGCCAAGATGCGGGGATGTTGGGCTACACCTTC. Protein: CASSQDAGMLGYTF.

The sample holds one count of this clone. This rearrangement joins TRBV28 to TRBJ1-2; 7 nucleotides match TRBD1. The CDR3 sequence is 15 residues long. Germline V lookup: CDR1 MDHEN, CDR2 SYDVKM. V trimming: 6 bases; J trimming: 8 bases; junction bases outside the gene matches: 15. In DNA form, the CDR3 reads TGTGCCAGCAGCTCTGCCGGGACAGACCTTTGGGGCTACACCTTC. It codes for CASSSAGTDLWGYTF.

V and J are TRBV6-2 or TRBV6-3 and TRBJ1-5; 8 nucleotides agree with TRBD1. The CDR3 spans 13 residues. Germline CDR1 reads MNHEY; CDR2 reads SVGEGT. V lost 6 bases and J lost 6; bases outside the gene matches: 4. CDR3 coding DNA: TGTGCCAGCAGCTGGACAGGGCGTCAGCCCCAGCATTTT. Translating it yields CASSWTGRQPQHF.

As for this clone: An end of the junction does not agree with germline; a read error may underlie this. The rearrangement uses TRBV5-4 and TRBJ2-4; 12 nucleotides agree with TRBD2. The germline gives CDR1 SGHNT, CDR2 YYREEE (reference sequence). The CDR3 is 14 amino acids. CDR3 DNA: TGTGCCAGCAGCCCCAGGACTAGCGGGGAGAGTGTGGACTTC. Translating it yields CASSPRTSGESVDF.